Listed below are T cell receptor beta chains from one sample, sequenced in a study of blood T cell repertoires in COVID-19. Measured with immunoSEQ multiplex PCR; TCRdb has only the in-frame clones, and not every one. The sample shows over 85,000 clones, 70% to 80% of them seen only once. Material: peripheral blood. Receptors were obtained from a woman aged 60-70 years with acute or convalescent COVID-19. CDR3s include the opening cysteine and the closing phenylalanine or tryptophan. A D gene is named only where the DNA matches it firmly. Not all rows give a size; the values are once, few, many and, for expanded clones, a class.

TGTGCCAGCAGCCAAGTTACAGGGACCTATGGCTACACCTTC,CASSQVTGTYGYTF,.,TRBJ1-2,TRBV14,.
TGCGCCAGCAGCTCGTCACTCCTGGACAGGGGGTCTCCCGGGGAGCTGTTTTTT,CASSSSLLDRGSPGELFF,.,TRBJ2-2,TRBV5-1,TRBD1
TGCGCCAGCAGCCCCGTCCCGGGGGACAGGGGGCTGGGGAACACTGAAGCTTTCTTT,CASSPVPGDRGLGNTEAFF,.,TRBJ1-1,TRBV4-1,TRBD1
TGTGCCAGTAGTATACACGGACAGATGAACACTGAAGCTTTCTTT,CASSIHGQMNTEAFF,.,TRBJ1-1,TRBV19,.
TGTGCCAGCAGCGGAAACCCAGGGACAGGGCTTACCTACGAGCAGTACTTC,CASSGNPGTGLTYEQYF,.,TRBJ2-7,TRBV9,TRBD1
TGTGCCAGCAGCCCTTTCAATCAGCCCCAGCATTTT,CASSPFNQPQHF,once,TRBJ1-5,TRBV5-8,.
TGTGCCAGCAGGATACAGGGGGCGACCGGGGAGCTGTTTTTT,CASRIQGATGELFF,.,TRBJ2-2,TRBV2,TRBD1
TGCAGTGCTAGTCAGGGGACGGGAGATACGCAGTATTTT,CSASQGTGDTQYF,.,TRBJ2-3,TRBV20-1,.
TGCGCCAGCAGCTCCGGGACAGGGATAGCCTACGAGCAGTACTTC,CASSSGTGIAYEQYF,.,TRBJ2-7,TRBV5-1,TRBD1
TGTGCCATCCGATCGGGACAGGTTCGAGATTCACCCCTCCACTTT,CAIRSGQVRDSPLHF,.,TRBJ1-6,TRBV10-3,TRBD1
TGTGCCAGCAGCTTATATGGGACAGACGGTGGTTCACCCCTCCACTTT,CASSLYGTDGGSPLHF,.,TRBJ1-6,TRBV7-3,TRBD1
TGTGCCAGCAGCGCCTACCGGGACTCGGTGGCTGAAGCTTTCTTT,CASSAYRDSVAEAFF,.,TRBJ1-1,TRBV5-6,.
TGCGCCAGTTCCGGGACACCTAATGGCTACACCTTC,CASSGTPNGYTF,.,TRBJ1-2,TRBV10-1,.
TGCGCCAGCAGCAAGAGTTACGAGCAGTACTTC,CASSKSYEQYF,.,TRBJ2-7,TRBV5-1,.
TGTGCCATCAGTGGTGCCGGGACAGGGGTCCACGAGCAGTACTTC,CAISGAGTGVHEQYF,few,TRBJ2-7,TRBV10-3,TRBD1
TGTGCCAGCAGGCTCCGGGGGAACACTGAAGCTTTCTTT,CASRLRGNTEAFF,few,TRBJ1-1,TRBV2,.